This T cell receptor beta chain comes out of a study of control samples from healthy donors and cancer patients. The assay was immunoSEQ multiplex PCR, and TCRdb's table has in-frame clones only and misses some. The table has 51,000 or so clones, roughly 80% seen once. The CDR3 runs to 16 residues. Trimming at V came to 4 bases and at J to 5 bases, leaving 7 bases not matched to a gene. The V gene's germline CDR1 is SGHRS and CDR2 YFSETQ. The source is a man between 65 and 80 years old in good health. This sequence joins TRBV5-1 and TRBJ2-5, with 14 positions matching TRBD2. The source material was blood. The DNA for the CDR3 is TGCGCCAGCAGCCTCGGACTAGCGGGGGGTGGGGAGACCCAGTACTTC. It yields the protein CASSLGLAGGGETQYF.